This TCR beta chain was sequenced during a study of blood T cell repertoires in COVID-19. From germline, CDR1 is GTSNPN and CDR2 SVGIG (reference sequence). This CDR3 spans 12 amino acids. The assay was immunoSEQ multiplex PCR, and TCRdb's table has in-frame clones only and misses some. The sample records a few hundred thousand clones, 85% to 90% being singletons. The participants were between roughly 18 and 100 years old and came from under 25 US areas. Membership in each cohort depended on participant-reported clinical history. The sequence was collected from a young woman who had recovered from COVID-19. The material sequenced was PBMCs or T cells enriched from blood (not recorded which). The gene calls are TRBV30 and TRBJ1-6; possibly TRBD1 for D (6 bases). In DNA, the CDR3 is TGTGCTTTCTCCGGGGGGCGGTCACCCCTCCACTTT. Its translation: CAFSGGRSPLHF.